Listed below are T cell receptor beta chains from one sample, sequenced in a study of shared clonotypes between healthy human individuals. Assay used: immunoSEQ multiplex PCR; TCRdb lists only in-frame clones, some missing. Seen here are millions of clones, approximately 94% observed once, and the top ten hold roughly 0.15%. The sample comprised naive CD4+ T cells sorted from blood. All receptors derive from a man between 18 and 29 years old in good health. CDR3s include the opening cysteine and the closing phenylalanine or tryptophan. Each record gives: clone size, J gene, D gene, V gene, CDR3 protein, CDR3 DNA. The D gene is left open where the match is weak. Size tells how often a clone was seen (once, few, many) or the class of an expanded clone, and some rows leave it out.

clone_size: few
j_call: TRBJ1-5
d_call: TRBD1
v_call: TRBV5-4
cdr3_aa: CASSIGTGGNQPQHF
cdr3_nt: TGTGCCAGCAGCATCGGGACAGGCGGCAATCAGCCCCAGCATTTT

clone_size: NA
j_call: TRBJ1-5
d_call: NA
v_call: TRBV19
cdr3_aa: CASSIGRGWPQHF
cdr3_nt: TGTGCCAGTAGTATAGGCAGGGGTTGGCCCCAGCATTTT

clone_size: NA
j_call: TRBJ2-7
d_call: NA
v_call: TRBV30
cdr3_aa: CAWSGQSYEQYF
cdr3_nt: TGTGCCTGGAGCGGACAGAGCTACGAGCAGTACTTC

clone_size: NA
j_call: TRBJ2-7
d_call: NA
v_call: TRBV6-5
cdr3_aa: CASRPGGPGYEQYF
cdr3_nt: TGTGCCAGCAGGCCCGGCGGGCCTGGCTACGAGCAGTACTTC

clone_size: NA
j_call: TRBJ1-6
d_call: TRBD1
v_call: TRBV5-5
cdr3_aa: CASSRTGAGDSPLHF
cdr3_nt: TGTGCCAGCAGCAGGACAGGGGCGGGAGATTCACCCCTCCACTTT

clone_size: NA
j_call: TRBJ2-3
d_call: TRBD1
v_call: TRBV7-2
cdr3_aa: CASSPGQGARYF
cdr3_nt: TGTGCCAGCAGCCCGGGACAGGGGGCGAGGTATTTT

clone_size: NA
j_call: TRBJ2-5
d_call: TRBD2
v_call: TRBV5-1
cdr3_aa: CASSAGGETQYF
cdr3_nt: TGCGCCAGCAGCGCGGGGGGAGAGACCCAGTACTTC

clone_size: few
j_call: TRBJ2-7
d_call: NA
v_call: TRBV19
cdr3_aa: CAARSLTPPYEQYF
cdr3_nt: TGTGCTGCCCGTTCGTTGACGCCTCCCTACGAGCAGTACTTC

clone_size: NA
j_call: TRBJ2-1
d_call: TRBD1
v_call: TRBV10-3
cdr3_aa: CAISEKGTGTGEGNEQFF
cdr3_nt: TGTGCCATCAGTGAGAAAGGGACAGGGACGGGAGAGGGGAATGAGCAGTTCTTC

clone_size: NA
j_call: TRBJ2-3
d_call: NA
v_call: TRBV2
cdr3_aa: CASSGTEDTQYF
cdr3_nt: TGTGCCAGCAGTGGGACGGAAGATACGCAGTATTTT

clone_size: NA
j_call: TRBJ2-7
d_call: NA
v_call: TRBV6-1
cdr3_aa: CASSEKTYEQYF
cdr3_nt: TGTGCCAGCAGTGAGAAGACCTACGAGCAGTACTTC

clone_size: NA
j_call: TRBJ2-3
d_call: NA
v_call: TRBV11-2
cdr3_aa: CASSLDLASPSSTDTQYF
cdr3_nt: TGTGCCAGCAGCTTAGATTTGGCTAGCCCTTCTAGCACAGATACGCAGTATTTT

clone_size: once
j_call: TRBJ1-4
d_call: NA
v_call: TRBV27
cdr3_aa: CASSSQINEKLFF
cdr3_nt: TGTGCCAGCAGTTCCCAGATAAATGAAAAACTGTTTTTT

clone_size: once
j_call: TRBJ2-1
d_call: NA
v_call: TRBV5-6
cdr3_aa: CASSFRDSSHNEQFF
cdr3_nt: TGTGCCAGCAGCTTCCGGGACTCATCCCACAATGAGCAGTTCTTC

clone_size: NA
j_call: TRBJ2-6
d_call: TRBD1
v_call: TRBV19
cdr3_aa: CASSDRVAGANVLTF
cdr3_nt: TGTGCCAGTAGTGACAGGGTTGCAGGGGCCAACGTCCTGACTTTC

clone_size: few
j_call: TRBJ1-2
d_call: NA
v_call: TRBV9
cdr3_aa: CASSVDLVANGYTF
cdr3_nt: TGTGCCAGCAGCGTAGATTTGGTGGCCAATGGCTACACCTTC

clone_size: NA
j_call: TRBJ2-1
d_call: NA
v_call: TRBV20-1
cdr3_aa: CSVRSDEQFF
cdr3_nt: TGCAGTGTAAGAAGTGATGAGCAGTTCTTC

clone_size: NA
j_call: TRBJ1-1
d_call: TRBD1
v_call: TRBV7-2
cdr3_aa: CASSRQTGVATEAFF
cdr3_nt: TGTGCCAGCAGTCGCCAGACAGGGGTGGCCACTGAAGCTTTCTTT

clone_size: NA
j_call: TRBJ2-1
d_call: TRBD2
v_call: TRBV7-9
cdr3_aa: CASSLVTSGGSRNEQFF
cdr3_nt: TGTGCCAGCAGCTTAGTAACTAGCGGGGGGTCCCGGAATGAGCAGTTCTTC

clone_size: NA
j_call: TRBJ2-5
d_call: NA
v_call: TRBV30
cdr3_aa: CAWSVLVTGGGETQYF
cdr3_nt: TGTGCCTGGAGTGTACTCGTAACAGGGGGGGGAGAGACCCAGTACTTC

clone_size: NA
j_call: TRBJ1-3
d_call: NA
v_call: TRBV6-5
cdr3_aa: CASSYTRLSSGNTIYF
cdr3_nt: TGTGCCAGCAGTTACACCAGGCTTAGCTCTGGAAACACCATATATTTT

clone_size: NA
j_call: TRBJ2-3
d_call: NA
v_call: TRBV6-1
cdr3_aa: CASIPWRGRTDTQYF
cdr3_nt: TGTGCCAGCATTCCTTGGCGGGGACGCACAGATACGCAGTATTTT

clone_size: NA
j_call: TRBJ2-2
d_call: NA
v_call: TRBV6-5
cdr3_aa: CASRSGVNTGELFF
cdr3_nt: TGTGCCAGCCGAAGTGGGGTAAACACCGGGGAGCTGTTTTTT

clone_size: NA
j_call: TRBJ1-2
d_call: NA
v_call: TRBV5-1
cdr3_aa: CASSPRTDANYGYTF
cdr3_nt: TGCGCCAGCAGCCCGAGGACAGACGCTAACTATGGCTACACCTTC

clone_size: once
j_call: TRBJ2-7
d_call: NA
v_call: TRBV2
cdr3_aa: CASSDARFPYEQYF
cdr3_nt: TGTGCCAGCAGTGATGCCCGATTCCCCTACGAGCAGTACTTC

clone_size: NA
j_call: TRBJ2-7
d_call: TRBD1
v_call: TRBV5-5
cdr3_aa: CASSTGQGVYEQYF
cdr3_nt: TGTGCCAGCAGCACGGGACAGGGGGTCTACGAGCAGTACTTC

clone_size: NA
j_call: TRBJ1-3
d_call: NA
v_call: TRBV6-5
cdr3_aa: CASSFDRLGNTIYF
cdr3_nt: TGTGCCAGCAGTTTCGACAGACTTGGAAACACCATATATTTT

clone_size: NA
j_call: TRBJ2-1
d_call: TRBD2
v_call: TRBV27
cdr3_aa: CASSLTSGTYNEQFF
cdr3_nt: TGTGCCAGCAGTCTAACTAGCGGGACCTACAATGAGCAGTTCTTC

clone_size: NA
j_call: TRBJ2-3
d_call: TRBD2
v_call: TRBV6-4
cdr3_aa: CASSDVGGGAFDTQYF
cdr3_nt: TGTGCCAGCAGTGACGTCGGGGGGGGCGCATTTGATACGCAGTATTTT

clone_size: NA
j_call: TRBJ1-5
d_call: TRBD1
v_call: TRBV19
cdr3_aa: CASSTGTGYQPQHF
cdr3_nt: TGTGCCAGTAGCACCGGGACAGGTTATCAGCCCCAGCATTTT

clone_size: once
j_call: TRBJ2-7
d_call: NA
v_call: TRBV6-6
cdr3_aa: CASSQDFGSYEQYF
cdr3_nt: TGTGCCAGCAGTCAGGACTTTGGGTCCTACGAGCAGTACTTC

clone_size: once
j_call: TRBJ1-5
d_call: TRBD1
v_call: TRBV28
cdr3_aa: CASSSQGGINQPQHF
cdr3_nt: TGTGCCAGCAGTTCCCAGGGGGGAATCAATCAGCCCCAGCATTTT

clone_size: NA
j_call: TRBJ1-1
d_call: NA
v_call: TRBV28
cdr3_aa: CASSPPAWVTEAFF
cdr3_nt: TGTGCCAGCAGTCCCCCAGCATGGGTCACTGAAGCTTTCTTT

clone_size: NA
j_call: TRBJ1-1
d_call: NA
v_call: TRBV5-1
cdr3_aa: CASSLAKGAEAFF
cdr3_nt: TGCGCCAGCAGCTTGGCTAAAGGCGCTGAAGCTTTCTTT

clone_size: NA
j_call: TRBJ2-7
d_call: NA
v_call: TRBV5-1
cdr3_aa: CASSLPGGPYEQYF
cdr3_nt: TGCGCCAGCAGCTTGCCCGGGGGTCCATACGAGCAGTACTTC

clone_size: NA
j_call: TRBJ2-5
d_call: NA
v_call: TRBV10-3
cdr3_aa: CAISGGEGETQYF
cdr3_nt: TGTGCCATCAGTGGGGGTGAGGGGGAGACCCAGTACTTC

clone_size: NA
j_call: TRBJ1-2
d_call: NA
v_call: TRBV9
cdr3_aa: CASTPQGSDLSPNYGYTF
cdr3_nt: TGTGCCAGCACCCCACAAGGGAGCGACCTAAGTCCTAACTATGGCTACACCTTC

clone_size: NA
j_call: TRBJ1-5
d_call: NA
v_call: TRBV11-2
cdr3_aa: CASSLLGQPQHF
cdr3_nt: TGTGCCAGCAGCTTATTAGGTCAGCCCCAGCATTTT

clone_size: NA
j_call: TRBJ2-3
d_call: NA
v_call: TRBV5-1
cdr3_aa: CASSYSTDTQYF
cdr3_nt: TGCGCCAGCAGCTATAGCACAGATACGCAGTATTTT

clone_size: NA
j_call: TRBJ1-5
d_call: NA
v_call: TRBV7-2
cdr3_aa: CASSPEGLATQHF
cdr3_nt: TGTGCCAGCAGCCCCGAGGGGTTGGCGACCCAGCATTTT

clone_size: NA
j_call: TRBJ1-5
d_call: NA
v_call: TRBV6-6
cdr3_aa: CASSYVPYQPQHF
cdr3_nt: TGTGCCAGCAGTTATGTCCCCTATCAGCCCCAGCATTTT

clone_size: NA
j_call: TRBJ2-3
d_call: TRBD2
v_call: TRBV9
cdr3_aa: CASSVGIAGGPTDTQYF
cdr3_nt: TGTGCCAGCAGCGTAGGGATAGCGGGAGGGCCGACAGATACGCAGTATTTT

clone_size: NA
j_call: TRBJ2-3
d_call: TRBD1
v_call: TRBV10-1
cdr3_aa: CASSDTGESTDTQYF
cdr3_nt: TGCGCCAGCAGTGACACAGGGGAAAGCACAGATACGCAGTATTTT

clone_size: NA
j_call: TRBJ2-1
d_call: TRBD2
v_call: TRBV18
cdr3_aa: CASSFLLAGGVNEQFF
cdr3_nt: TGTGCCAGCTCATTCCTACTAGCGGGAGGAGTCAATGAGCAGTTCTTC

clone_size: NA
j_call: TRBJ2-6
d_call: TRBD1
v_call: TRBV27
cdr3_aa: CASSSTGGSGANVLTF
cdr3_nt: TGTGCCAGCAGTTCAACAGGGGGCTCTGGGGCCAACGTCCTGACTTTC

clone_size: NA
j_call: TRBJ2-2
d_call: TRBD2
v_call: TRBV5-1
cdr3_aa: CASTRGGARSTGELFF
cdr3_nt: TGCGCCAGCACCCGGGGGGGGGCTCGAAGCACCGGGGAGCTGTTTTTT

clone_size: NA
j_call: TRBJ2-2
d_call: TRBD1
v_call: TRBV7-3
cdr3_aa: CASSLAGGLNTGELFF
cdr3_nt: TGTGCCAGCAGCCTAGCAGGGGGCCTGAACACCGGGGAGCTGTTTTTT

clone_size: NA
j_call: TRBJ2-4
d_call: NA
v_call: TRBV6-5
cdr3_aa: CASSYSASGNIQYF
cdr3_nt: TGTGCCAGCAGTTACTCGGCCAGCGGAAACATTCAGTACTTC